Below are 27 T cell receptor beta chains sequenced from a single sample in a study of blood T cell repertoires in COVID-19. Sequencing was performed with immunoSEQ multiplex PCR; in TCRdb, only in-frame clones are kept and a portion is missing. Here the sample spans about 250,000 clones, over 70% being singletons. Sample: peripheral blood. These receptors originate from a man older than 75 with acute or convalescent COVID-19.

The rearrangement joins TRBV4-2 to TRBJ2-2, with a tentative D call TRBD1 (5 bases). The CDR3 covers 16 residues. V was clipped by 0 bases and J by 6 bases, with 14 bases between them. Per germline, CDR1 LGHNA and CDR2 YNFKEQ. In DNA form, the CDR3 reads TGTGCCAGCAGCCAAGATAGTTGGGGCCCGGCCGGGGAGCTGTTTTTT. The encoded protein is CASSQDSWGPAGELFF.

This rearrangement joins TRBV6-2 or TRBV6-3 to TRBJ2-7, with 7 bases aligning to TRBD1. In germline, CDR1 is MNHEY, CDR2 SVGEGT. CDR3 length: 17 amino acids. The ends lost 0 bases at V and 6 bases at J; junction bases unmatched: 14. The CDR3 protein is CASSYSSDRAYSGEQYF. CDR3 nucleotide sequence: TGTGCCAGCAGTTACTCAAGCGACAGGGCCTACTCGGGCGAGCAGTACTTC.

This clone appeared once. The chain's CDR3 is CASTLGGAVNTEAFF. CDR3 bases: TGTGCCAGCACCCTGGGGGGGGCGGTTAACACTGAAGCTTTCTTT. The gene calls are TRBV28 and TRBJ1-1; D possibly corresponds to TRBD1 (6 bases). Trimming pared 7 bases from V and 2 bases from J, leaving 17 bases between. Germline V gene data show CDR1 as MDHEN and CDR2 as SYDVKM. The CDR3 spans 15 residues.

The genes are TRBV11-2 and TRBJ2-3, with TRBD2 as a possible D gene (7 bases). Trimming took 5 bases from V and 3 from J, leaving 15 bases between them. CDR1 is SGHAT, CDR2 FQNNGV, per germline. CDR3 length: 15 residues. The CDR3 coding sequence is TGTGCCAGCAGCCCCCAGGGGCGGGGGACAGATACGCAGTATTTT. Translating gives CASSPQGRGTDTQYF.

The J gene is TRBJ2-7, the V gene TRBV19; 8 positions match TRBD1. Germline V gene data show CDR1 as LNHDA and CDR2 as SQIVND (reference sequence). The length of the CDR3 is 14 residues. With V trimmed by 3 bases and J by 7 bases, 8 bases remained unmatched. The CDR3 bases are TGTGCCAGTAGTATCCGAGGACAGGGCGGAGAGCAGTACTTC. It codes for CASSIRGQGGEQYF.

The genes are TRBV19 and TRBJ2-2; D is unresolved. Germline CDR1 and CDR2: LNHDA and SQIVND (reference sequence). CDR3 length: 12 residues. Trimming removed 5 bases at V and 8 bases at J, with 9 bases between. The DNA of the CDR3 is TGTGCCAGTAGTTATCTGAGGGGGGAGCTGTTTTTT. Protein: CASSYLRGELFF. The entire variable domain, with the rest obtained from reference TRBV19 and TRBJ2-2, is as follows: DGGITQSPKYLFRKEGQNVTLSCEQNLNHDAMYWYRQDPGQGLRLIYYSQIVNDFQKGDIAEGYSVSREKKESFPLTVTSAQKNPTAFYLCASSYLRGELFFGEGSRLTVL.

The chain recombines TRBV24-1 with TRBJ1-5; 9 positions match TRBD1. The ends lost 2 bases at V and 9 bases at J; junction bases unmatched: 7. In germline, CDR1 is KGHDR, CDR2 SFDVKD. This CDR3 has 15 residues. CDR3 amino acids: CATSDSTGGGWPQHF. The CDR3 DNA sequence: TGTGCCACCAGTGATTCAACAGGGGGCGGGTGGCCCCAGCATTTT.

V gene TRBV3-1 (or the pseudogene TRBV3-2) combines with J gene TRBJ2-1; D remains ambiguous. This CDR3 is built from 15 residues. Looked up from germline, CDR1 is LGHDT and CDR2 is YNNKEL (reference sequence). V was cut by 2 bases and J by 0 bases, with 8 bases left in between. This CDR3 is CASSQMRSSYNEQFF. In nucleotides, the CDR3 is TGTGCCAGCAGCCAAATGCGGAGCTCCTACAATGAGCAGTTCTTC.

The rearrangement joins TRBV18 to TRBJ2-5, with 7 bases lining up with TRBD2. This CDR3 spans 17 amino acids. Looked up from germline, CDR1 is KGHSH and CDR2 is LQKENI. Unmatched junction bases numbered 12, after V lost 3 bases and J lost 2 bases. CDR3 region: CASSPLRGSGEQETQYF. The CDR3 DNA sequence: TGTGCCAGCTCACCCCTTCGGGGAAGCGGGGAACAAGAGACCCAGTACTTC.

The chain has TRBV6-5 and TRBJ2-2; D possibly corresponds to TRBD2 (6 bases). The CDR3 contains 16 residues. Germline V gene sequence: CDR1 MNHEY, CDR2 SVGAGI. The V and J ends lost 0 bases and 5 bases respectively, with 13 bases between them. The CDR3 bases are TGTGCCAGCAGTTACTCGAAGACTAGTCTTACCGGGGAGCTGTTTTTT. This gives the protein CASSYSKTSLTGELFF.

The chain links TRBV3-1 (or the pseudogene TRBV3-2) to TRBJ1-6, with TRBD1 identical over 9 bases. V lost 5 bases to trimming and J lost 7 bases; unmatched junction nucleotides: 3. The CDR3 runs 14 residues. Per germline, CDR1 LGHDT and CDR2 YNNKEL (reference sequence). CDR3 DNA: TGTGCCAGCAGCGACACAGGGGGCAATTCACCCCTCCACTTT. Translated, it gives CASSDTGGNSPLHF.

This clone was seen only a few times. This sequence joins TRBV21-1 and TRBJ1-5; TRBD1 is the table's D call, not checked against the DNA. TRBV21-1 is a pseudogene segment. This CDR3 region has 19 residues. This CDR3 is CASSNVWDRGRFSNQPQHF. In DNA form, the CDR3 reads TGTGCCAGCAGCAACGTGTGGGACAGGGGGCGTTTTAGCAATCAGCCCCAGCATTTT.

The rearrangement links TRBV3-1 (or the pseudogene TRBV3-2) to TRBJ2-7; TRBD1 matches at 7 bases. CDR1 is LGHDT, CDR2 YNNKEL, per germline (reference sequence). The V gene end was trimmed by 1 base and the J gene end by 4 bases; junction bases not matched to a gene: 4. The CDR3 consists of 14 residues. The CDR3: CASSQVAQGYEQYF. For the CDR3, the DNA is TGTGCCAGCAGCCAAGTTGCACAGGGGTACGAGCAGTACTTC.

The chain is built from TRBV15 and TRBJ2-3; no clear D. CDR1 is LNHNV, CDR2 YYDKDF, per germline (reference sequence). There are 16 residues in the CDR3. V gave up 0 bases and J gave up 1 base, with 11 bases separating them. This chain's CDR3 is CATSRDYGAGTDTQYF. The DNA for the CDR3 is TGTGCCACCAGCAGAGATTACGGAGCCGGCACAGATACGCAGTATTTT.

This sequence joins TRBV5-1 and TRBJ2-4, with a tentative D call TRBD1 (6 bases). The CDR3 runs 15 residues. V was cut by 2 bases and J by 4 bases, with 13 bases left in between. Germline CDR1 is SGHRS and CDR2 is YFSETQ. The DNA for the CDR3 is TGCGCCAGCAGCTTAGGCAGGGGCCCAAAAAACATTCAGTACTTC. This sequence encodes CASSLGRGPKNIQYF. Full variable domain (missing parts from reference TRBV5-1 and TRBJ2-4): KAGVTQTPRYLIKTRGQQVTLSCSPISGHRSVSWYQQTPGQGLQFLFEYFSETQRNKGNFPGRFSGRQFSNSRSEMNVSTLELGDSALYLCASSLGRGPKNIQYFGAGTRLSVL.

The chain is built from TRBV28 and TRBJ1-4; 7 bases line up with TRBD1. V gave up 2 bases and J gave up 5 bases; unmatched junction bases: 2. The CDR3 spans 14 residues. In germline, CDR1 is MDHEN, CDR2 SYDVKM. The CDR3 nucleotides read TGTGCCAGCAGTTTAGAGGGGGCAAATGAAAAACTGTTTTTT. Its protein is CASSLEGANEKLFF.

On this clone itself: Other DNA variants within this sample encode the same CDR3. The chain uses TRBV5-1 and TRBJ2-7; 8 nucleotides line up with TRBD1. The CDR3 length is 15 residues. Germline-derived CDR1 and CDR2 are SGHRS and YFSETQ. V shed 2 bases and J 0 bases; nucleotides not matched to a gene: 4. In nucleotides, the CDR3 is TGCGCCAGCAGCTTAGGGACAGGCGTCTCCTACGAGCAGTACTTC. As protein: CASSLGTGVSYEQYF.

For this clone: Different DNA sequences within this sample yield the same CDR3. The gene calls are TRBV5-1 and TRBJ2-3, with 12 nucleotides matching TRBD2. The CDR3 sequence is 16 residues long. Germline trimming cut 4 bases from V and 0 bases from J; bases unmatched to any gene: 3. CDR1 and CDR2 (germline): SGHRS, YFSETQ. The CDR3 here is CASSLGTSGSTDTQYF. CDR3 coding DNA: TGCGCCAGCAGCCTAGGGACTAGCGGGAGCACAGATACGCAGTATTTT. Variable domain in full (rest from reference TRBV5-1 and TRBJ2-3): KAGVTQTPRYLIKTRGQQVTLSCSPISGHRSVSWYQQTPGQGLQFLFEYFSETQRNKGNFPGRFSGRQFSNSRSEMNVSTLELGDSALYLCASSLGTSGSTDTQYFGPGTRLTVL.

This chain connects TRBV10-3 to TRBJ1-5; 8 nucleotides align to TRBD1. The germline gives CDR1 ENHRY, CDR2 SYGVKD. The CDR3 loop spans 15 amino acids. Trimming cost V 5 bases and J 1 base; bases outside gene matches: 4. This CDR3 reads CAISKDRDSNQPQHF. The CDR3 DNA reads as TGTGCCATCAGTAAGGACAGGGACAGCAATCAGCCCCAGCATTTT.

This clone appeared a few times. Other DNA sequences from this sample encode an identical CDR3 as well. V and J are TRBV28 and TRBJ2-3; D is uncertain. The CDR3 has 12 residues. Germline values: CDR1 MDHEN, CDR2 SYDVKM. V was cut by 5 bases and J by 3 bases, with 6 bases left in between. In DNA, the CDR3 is TGTGCCAGCAGTCTGACAACAGATACGCAGTATTTT. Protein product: CASSLTTDTQYF.

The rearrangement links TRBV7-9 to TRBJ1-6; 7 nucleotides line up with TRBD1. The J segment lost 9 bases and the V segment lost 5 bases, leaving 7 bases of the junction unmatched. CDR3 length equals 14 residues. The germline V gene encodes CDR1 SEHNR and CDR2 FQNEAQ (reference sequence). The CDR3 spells CASSPRQGPSPLHF. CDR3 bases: TGTGCCAGCAGCCCCCGACAGGGCCCTTCACCCCTCCACTTT.

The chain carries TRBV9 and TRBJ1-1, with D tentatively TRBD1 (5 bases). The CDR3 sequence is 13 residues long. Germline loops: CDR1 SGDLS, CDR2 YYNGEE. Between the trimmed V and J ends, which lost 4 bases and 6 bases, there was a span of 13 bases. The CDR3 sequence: CASSPGVVAEAFF. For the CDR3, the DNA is TGTGCCAGCAGCCCGGGGGTGGTCGCTGAAGCTTTCTTT.

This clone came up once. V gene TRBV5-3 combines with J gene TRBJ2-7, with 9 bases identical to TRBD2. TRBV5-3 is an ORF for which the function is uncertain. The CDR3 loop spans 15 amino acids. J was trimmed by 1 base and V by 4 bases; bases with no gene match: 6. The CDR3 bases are TGTGCCAGAAGCCGGACTAGCGAATTTTCCTACGAGCAGTACTTC. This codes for CARSRTSEFSYEQYF.

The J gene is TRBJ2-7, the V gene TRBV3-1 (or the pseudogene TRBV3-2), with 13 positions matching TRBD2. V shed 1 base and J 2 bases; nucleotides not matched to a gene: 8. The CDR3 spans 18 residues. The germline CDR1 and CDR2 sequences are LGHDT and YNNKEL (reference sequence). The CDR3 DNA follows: TGTGCCAGCAGCCAAGTTGACTTCGGGACTAGCGGGGCCTACGAGCAGTACTTC. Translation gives CASSQVDFGTSGAYEQYF.

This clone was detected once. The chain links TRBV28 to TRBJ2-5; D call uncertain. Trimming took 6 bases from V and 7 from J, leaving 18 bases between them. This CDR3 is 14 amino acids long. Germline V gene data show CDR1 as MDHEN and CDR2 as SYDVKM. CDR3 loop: CASSSGPLRMTQYF. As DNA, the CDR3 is TGTGCCAGCAGCTCGGGTCCACTTCGGATGACCCAGTACTTC.

This chain's CDR3 is CASSPKERAGTEAFF. The CDR3 nucleotides read TGTGCCAGCTCACCAAAGGAGAGGGCCGGCACTGAAGCTTTCTTT. V is TRBV18 and J is TRBJ1-1, with D unresolved. The CDR3 covers 15 residues. Germline V lookup: CDR1 KGHSH, CDR2 LQKENI. V dropped 2 bases and J dropped 4 bases, with 14 bases sitting between them.

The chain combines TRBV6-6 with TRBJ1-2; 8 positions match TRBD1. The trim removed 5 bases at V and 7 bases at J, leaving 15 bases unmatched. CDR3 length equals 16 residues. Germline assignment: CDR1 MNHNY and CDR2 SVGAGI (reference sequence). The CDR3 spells CASSRNSPGTGAGYTF. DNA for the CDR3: TGTGCCAGCAGTCGAAATTCTCCCGGGACAGGAGCTGGCTACACCTTC.